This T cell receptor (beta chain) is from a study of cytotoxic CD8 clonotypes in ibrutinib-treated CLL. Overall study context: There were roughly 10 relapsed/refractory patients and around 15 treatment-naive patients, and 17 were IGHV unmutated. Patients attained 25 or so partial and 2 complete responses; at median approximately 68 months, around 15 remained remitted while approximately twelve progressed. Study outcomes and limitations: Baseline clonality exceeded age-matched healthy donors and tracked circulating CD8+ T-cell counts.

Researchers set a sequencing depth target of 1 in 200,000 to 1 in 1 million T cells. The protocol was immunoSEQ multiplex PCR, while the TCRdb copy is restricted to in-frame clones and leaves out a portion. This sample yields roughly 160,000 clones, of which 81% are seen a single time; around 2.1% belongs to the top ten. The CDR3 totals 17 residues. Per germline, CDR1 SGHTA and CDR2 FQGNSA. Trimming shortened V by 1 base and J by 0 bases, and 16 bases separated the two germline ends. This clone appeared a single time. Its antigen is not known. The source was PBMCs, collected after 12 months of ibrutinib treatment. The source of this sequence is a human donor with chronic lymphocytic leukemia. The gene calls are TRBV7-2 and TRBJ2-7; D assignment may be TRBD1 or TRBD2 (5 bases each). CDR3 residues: CASSLGDGAPRSYEQYF. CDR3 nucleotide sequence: TGTGCCAGCAGCTTAGGTGACGGGGCGCCTCGCTCCTACGAGCAGTACTTC.